The 6 T cell receptor beta chains reported below all come from one sample, sequenced in a study of cytomegalovirus exposure and HLA in healthy donors (dated by TCRdb to 2015 to 2018). Receptors were amplified or captured by the immunoSEQ multiplex PCR assay. For the multiplex PCR, a mixture combining 60 forward primers for TCR Vbeta segments and 13 reverse primers for TCR Jbeta segments was used. In its TCRdb copy, this immuneACCESS table keeps in-frame sequences only and misses some clones. Where compared with another copy, unresolved V genes explain less than half of these, and the others have no known cause. Present in this sample are about 170,000 clones, around 83% of which were seen just once. The top ten clones comprise roughly 2.1% of the sample. Sequencing was carried out using PBMCs. Source of these receptors: a man aged 18 to 29 in good health and CMV-seropositive.

The chain is built from TRBV11-2 and TRBJ1-3, with D hard to call. Trimming removed 4 bases at V and 3 bases at J, with 7 bases between. The germline CDR1 and CDR2 sequences are SGHAT and FQNNGV. This CDR3 spans 13 amino acids. In nucleotides, the CDR3 is TGTGCCAGCAGCTCCCAGGTTGGAAACACCATATATTTT. Its translation: CASSSQVGNTIYF.

In DNA, the CDR3 is TGTGCCTGGAGGGCCGGGACTCTCCACTTT. Translated, it gives CAWRAGTLHF. The chain recombines TRBV30 with TRBJ1-6; D possibly corresponds to TRBD1 (5 bases). Trimming left V 3 bases short and J 16 bases short, with 10 bases between. Germline V gene data show CDR1 as GTSNPN and CDR2 as SVGIG (reference sequence). CDR3 length: 10 amino acids.

The rearrangement links TRBV19 to TRBJ2-1; 13 bases match TRBD2. CDR3 length: 16 amino acids. After removal of 3 bases from V and 5 bases from J, the junction contained 4 bases not matched to a gene. Germline V CDR1 and CDR2: LNHDA, SQIVND (reference sequence). CDR3 region: CASSMRTSGGHNEQFF. In DNA form, the CDR3 reads TGTGCCAGTAGTATGCGGACTAGCGGGGGACACAATGAGCAGTTCTTC. Complete variable domain (other parts from reference TRBV19 and TRBJ2-1): DGGITQSPKYLFRKEGQNVTLSCEQNLNHDAMYWYRQDPGQGLRLIYYSQIVNDFQKGDIAEGYSVSREKKESFPLTVTSAQKNPTAFYLCASSMRTSGGHNEQFFGPGTRLTVL.

This clone was seen only once. The V and J genes are TRBV7-2 and TRBJ1-2, with TRBD1 matching 7 bases. The CDR3 consists of 13 residues. V shed 4 bases, J shed 7 bases, and the junction held 6 bases outside the gene matches. Germline CDR1 and CDR2: SGHTA and FQGNSA. As DNA, the CDR3 is TGTGCCAGCAGCTCAGGACAGGCCGGTGGCTACACCTTC. It specifies CASSSGQAGGYTF.

This clone has a single count. The chain couples TRBV27 to TRBJ2-5, with D perhaps matching TRBD2 (5 bases). Looked up from germline, CDR1 is MNHEY and CDR2 is SMNVEV (reference sequence). The CDR3 is 15 amino acids. The V end lost 3 bases, the J end lost 0 bases, and 11 bases lay between the germline ends. The CDR3 sequence: CASSFGGRDQETQYF. The CDR3 coding sequence is TGTGCCAGCAGTTTTGGCGGGCGGGACCAAGAGACCCAGTACTTC.

The V call is TRBV9, the J call TRBJ1-5; D is undetermined. The V end lost 0 bases, the J end lost 2 bases, and 9 bases lay between the germline ends. Germline V lookup: CDR1 SGDLS, CDR2 YYNGEE. CDR3 length equals 15 residues. CDR3 loop: CASSVAGVGNQPQHF. The DNA for the CDR3 is TGTGCCAGCAGCGTAGCCGGGGTGGGCAATCAGCCCCAGCATTTT.